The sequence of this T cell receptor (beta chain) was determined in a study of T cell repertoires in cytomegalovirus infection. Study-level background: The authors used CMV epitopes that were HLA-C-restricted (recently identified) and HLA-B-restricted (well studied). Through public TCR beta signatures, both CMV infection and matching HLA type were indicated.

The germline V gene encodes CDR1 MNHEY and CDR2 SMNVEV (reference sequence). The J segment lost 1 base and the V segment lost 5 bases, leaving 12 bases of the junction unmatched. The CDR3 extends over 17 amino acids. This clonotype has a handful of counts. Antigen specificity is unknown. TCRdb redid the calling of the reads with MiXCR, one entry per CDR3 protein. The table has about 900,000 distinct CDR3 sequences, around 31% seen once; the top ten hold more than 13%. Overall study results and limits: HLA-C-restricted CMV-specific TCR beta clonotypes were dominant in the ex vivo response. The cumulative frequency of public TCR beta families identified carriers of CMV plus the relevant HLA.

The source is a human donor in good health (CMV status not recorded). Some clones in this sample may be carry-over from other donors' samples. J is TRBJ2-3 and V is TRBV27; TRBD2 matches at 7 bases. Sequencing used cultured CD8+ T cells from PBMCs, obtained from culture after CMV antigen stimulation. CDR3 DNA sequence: TGTGCCAGCAGTCCCCTTACGCACCGGGGGGGCACAGATACGCAGTATTTT. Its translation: CASSPLTHRGGTDTQYF.